This TCR beta chain was captured by sequencing in a study of breast tumors, draining lymph nodes, adjacent tissues. Overall study results and limits: The data were judged consistent with most tumor T cells coming from lymph node and expanding in tumor.

Germline V gene data show CDR1 as SGHTS and CDR2 as YDEGEE. Deletions cut 0 bases from V and 6 bases from J, with 11 bases between. The CDR3 runs to 14 residues. MiXCR was run by TCRdb on the multiplex PCR reads, yielding one entry per CDR3 protein. The sample includes fewer than 150,000 distinct CDR3 sequences, about 20% of them seen just once. This clonotype was seen ten or more times. The antigen remains undetermined. The lymph nodes were axillary draining lymph nodes from breast cancer patients. Sequenced input: axillary lymph node tissue. The receptor was isolated from a female donor with breast cancer. Some clones in this sample may be carry-over from other donors' samples. V gene TRBV5-8 combines with J gene TRBJ2-3, with D possibly being TRBD1 (7 bases). CDR3 protein: CASSLEGAGDTQYF. The DNA of the CDR3 is TGTGCCAGCAGCTTGGAGGGGGCGGGGGATACGCAGTATTTT.